The 22 T cell receptor beta chains listed next were all sequenced from one sample in a study of blood T cell repertoires in COVID-19. This table comes from immunoSEQ multiplex PCR, and its TCRdb copy is limited to in-frame clones, with some not included. Among tens of thousands of clones listed, approximately 88% were seen once. Sequenced sample: peripheral blood. These receptors came from a woman aged 50 to 60 with active COVID-19.

The chain joins TRBV28 to TRBJ2-1, with D tentatively TRBD2 (6 bases). Germline-derived CDR1 and CDR2 are MDHEN and SYDVKM. V lost 6 bases and J 0 bases, leaving 12 bases between the germline ends. The CDR3 runs 15 residues. For the CDR3, the DNA is TGTGCCAGCAGCAGGAGGGGAAGCTCCTACAATGAGCAGTTCTTC. Translation gives CASSRRGSSYNEQFF.

The gene calls are TRBV18 and TRBJ1-2; 9 nucleotides agree with TRBD1. J gave up 8 bases and V 1 base, and 11 bases lay outside the gene matches. The CDR3 is 16 amino acids. The V gene's germline CDR1 is KGHSH and CDR2 LQKENI. The CDR3 bases are TGTGCCAGCTCACCACTCTCAATTGGACAGGGGAAAGGCTACACCTTC. Amino acids: CASSPLSIGQGKGYTF.

The chain carries TRBV24-1 and TRBJ2-1; D ambiguous. From germline, CDR1 is KGHDR and CDR2 SFDVKD. This CDR3 is built from 16 residues. With 0 bases removed from V and 3 bases from J, the gap between germline ends came to 11 bases. CDR3 residues: CATSDLPFTDYNEQFF. The CDR3 DNA follows: TGTGCCACCAGTGATTTGCCGTTCACAGACTACAATGAGCAGTTCTTC.

V gene TRBV7-9 combines with J gene TRBJ2-7, with a weak D call TRBD2 (6 bases). Between the trimmed V and J ends, which lost 5 bases and 4 bases, there was a span of 12 bases. CDR1 and CDR2 (germline): SEHNR, FQNEAQ (reference sequence). The CDR3 contains 13 residues. CDR3 residues: CASSPLASYEQYF. CDR3 coding DNA: TGTGCCAGCAGCCCCCTAGCGTCTTACGAGCAGTACTTC.

This chain connects TRBV18 to TRBJ2-5; D remains unclear. The length of the CDR3 is 14 residues. Looked up from germline, CDR1 is KGHSH and CDR2 is LQKENI. Trimming stripped 0 bases from V and 0 bases from J, with 5 bases between. The CDR3 nucleotides are TGTGCCAGCTCACCACCGAACAACCAAGAGACCCAGTACTTC. Its protein product is CASSPPNNQETQYF.

The chain uses TRBV2 and TRBJ1-5, with 7 positions matching TRBD1. Germline V CDR1 and CDR2: SNHLY, FYNNEI. Trimming cost V 1 base and J 3 bases; bases outside gene matches: 6. The CDR3 length is 16 residues. In DNA, the CDR3 is TGTGCCAGCAGTGAAGAGGGGGGACAGTACAATCAGCCCCAGCATTTT. This gives the protein CASSEEGGQYNQPQHF.

The chain couples TRBV6-4 to TRBJ1-2; TRBD1 matches 7 bases. Germline lookup yields CDR1 MRHNA and CDR2 SNTAGT. CDR3 length equals 15 residues. V gave up 5 bases and J gave up 0 bases; unmatched junction bases: 6. In nucleotides, the CDR3 is TGTGCCAGCAGTTTGACAGGGAACCCTAACTATGGCTACACCTTC. Its protein product is CASSLTGNPNYGYTF.

This sequence joins TRBV10-2 and TRBJ2-2, with 11 bases that match TRBD2. The CDR3 consists of 16 residues. Germline V gives CDR1 WSHSY, CDR2 SAAADI. Trimming at V came to 4 bases and at J to 3 bases, leaving 4 bases not matched to a gene. CDR3 loop: CASSGTSGLYTGELFF. In DNA, the CDR3 is TGCGCCAGCAGTGGGACTAGCGGGTTATACACCGGGGAGCTGTTTTTT.

The chain combines TRBV7-9 with TRBJ2-7, with D perhaps TRBD1 (6 bases). Germline V gene data show CDR1 as SEHNR and CDR2 as FQNEAQ (reference sequence). There are 14 residues in the CDR3. V dropped 5 bases and J dropped 3 bases, with 14 bases sitting between them. The CDR3 region has the DNA TGTGCCAGCAGCCTCTCAGGGACAATCTACGAGCAGTACTTC. Protein product: CASSLSGTIYEQYF. The full variable domain, completed using reference TRBV7-9 and TRBJ2-7, is DTGVSQNPRHKITKRGQNVTFRCDPISEHNRLYWYRQTLGQGPEFLTYFQNEAQLEKSRLLSDRFSAERPKGSFSTLEIQRTEQGDSAMYLCASSLSGTIYEQYFGPGTRLTVT.

The chain combines TRBV2 with TRBJ2-7; D perhaps matches TRBD1 (6 bases). V lost 8 bases and J 0 bases, leaving 14 bases between the germline ends. In germline, CDR1 is SNHLY, CDR2 FYNNEI. The CDR3 loop spans 14 amino acids. This CDR3 reads CASGRDKSSYEQYF. The CDR3 nucleotides read TGTGCCAGCGGCCGGGACAAGAGCTCCTACGAGCAGTACTTC.

In DNA form, the CDR3 reads TGCAGCGTCGTACGGGGACTAGGGGAAAACATTCAGTACTTC. It yields the protein CSVVRGLGENIQYF. The chain is built from TRBV29-1 and TRBJ2-4, with TRBD2 identical over 8 bases. Trimming cost V 6 bases and J 5 bases; bases outside gene matches: 9. This CDR3 is built from 14 residues. In germline, CDR1 is SQVTM, CDR2 ANQGSEA.

This chain uses TRBV18 with TRBJ2-2; TRBD2 matches 7 bases. Trimming at V came to 3 bases and at J to 0 bases, leaving 4 bases not matched to a gene. The CDR3 covers 16 residues. Germline loops: CDR1 KGHSH, CDR2 LQKENI. CDR3 sequence: CASSPRTSTNTGELFF. CDR3 bases: TGTGCCAGCTCACCCCGGACTAGTACGAACACCGGGGAGCTGTTTTTT. Complete variable domain (other parts from reference TRBV18 and TRBJ2-2): NAGVMQNPRHLVRRRGQEARLRCSPMKGHSHVYWYRQLPEEGLKFMVYLQKENIIDESGMPKERFSAEFPKEGPSILRIQQVVRGDSAAYFCASSPRTSTNTGELFFGEGSRLTVL.

This chain joins TRBV27 and TRBJ1-1; no reliable D call. This CDR3 comprises 14 residues. From germline, CDR1 is MNHEY and CDR2 SMNVEV (reference sequence). V was shortened by 2 bases and J by 1 base, with 8 bases between the two germline ends. For the CDR3, the DNA is TGTGCCAGCAGTTTAGCGGGGTCGAACACTGAAGCTTTCTTT. It encodes CASSLAGSNTEAFF.

The chain links TRBV28 to TRBJ2-3; 7 bases are shared with TRBD2. Germline loops: CDR1 MDHEN, CDR2 SYDVKM. Trimming removed 3 bases from V and 6 bases from J; junction bases left unmatched: 9. CDR3 length: 15 amino acids. The CDR3 DNA reads as TGTGCCAGCAGTTTTTTGGGGGAGGGCCATGATACGCAGTATTTT. This encodes CASSFLGEGHDTQYF. The full variable domain, rest sourced from reference TRBV28 and TRBJ2-3, is DVKVTQSSRYLVKRTGEKVFLECVQDMDHENMFWYRQDPGLGLRLIYFSYDVKMKEKGDIPEGYSVSREKKERFSLILESASTNQTSMYLCASSFLGEGHDTQYFGPGTRLTVL.

The J gene is TRBJ1-2, the V gene TRBV7-9; TRBD1 aligns across 10 bases. CDR3 length: 13 amino acids. CDR1 and CDR2 from the germline V gene are SEHNR and FQNEAQ (reference sequence). J gave up 6 bases and V 5 bases, and 3 bases lay outside the gene matches. The CDR3 spells CASSETGGHGYTF. CDR3 in DNA: TGTGCCAGCAGCGAGACAGGGGGCCATGGCTACACCTTC.

The chain combines TRBV3-1 (or the pseudogene TRBV3-2) with TRBJ1-1; tentatively, D is TRBD1 (5 bases). CDR3 size: 13 residues. Germline assignment: CDR1 LGHDT and CDR2 YNNKEL (reference sequence). Trimming took 1 base from V and 5 from J, leaving 8 bases between them. The chain's CDR3 is CASSQAGVTEAFF. The CDR3 coding sequence is TGTGCCAGCAGCCAAGCGGGGGTAACTGAAGCTTTCTTT.

This chain connects TRBV9 to TRBJ2-1, with D hard to call. The CDR3 extends over 13 amino acids. Per germline, CDR1 SGDLS and CDR2 YYNGEE. Deletions cut 0 bases from V and 5 bases from J, with 6 bases between. In DNA form, the CDR3 reads TGTGCCAGCAGCGTAGCAGGCCACAATGAGCAGTTCTTC. It is translated as CASSVAGHNEQFF. Combining the CDR3 with reference TRBV9 and TRBJ2-1 gives the whole variable domain DSGVTQTPKHLITATGQRVTLRCSPRSGDLSVYWYQQSLDQGLQFLIQYYNGEERAKGNILERFSAQQFPDLHSELNLSSLELGDSALYFCASSVAGHNEQFFGPGTRLTVL.

This rearrangement joins TRBV6-5 to TRBJ1-2; 10 nucleotides agree with TRBD1. Losses at the gene ends were 0 bases for V and 8 bases for J; bases not matched to a gene: 9. Germline CDR1 MNHEY, CDR2 SVGAGI. This CDR3 has 16 residues. CDR3: CASSYSGTGAIGGYTF. The DNA for the CDR3 is TGTGCCAGCAGTTACTCCGGGACAGGGGCAATAGGAGGCTACACCTTC.

J is TRBJ2-1 and V is TRBV19, with a possible D match to TRBD2 (6 bases). CDR1 and CDR2 from the germline V gene are LNHDA and SQIVND (reference sequence). This CDR3 is 15 amino acids long. Trimming took off 5 bases at V and 0 bases at J, with 11 bases between the two ends. CDR3 in amino acids: CASSEGGTSYNEQFF. For the CDR3, the DNA is TGTGCCAGTAGTGAGGGAGGTACCTCCTACAATGAGCAGTTCTTC.

The chain recombines TRBV23-1 with TRBJ1-1, with 7 bases fitting TRBD1. TRBV23-1 is assigned to the ORF class and has an uncertain function. The J segment lost 8 bases and the V segment lost 4 bases, leaving 7 bases of the junction unmatched. This CDR3 is 13 amino acids long. CDR3 residues: CASSPYDRAEAFF. Here the CDR3 DNA reads TGCGCCAGCAGTCCATACGACAGGGCGGAAGCTTTCTTT.

V is TRBV5-1 and J is TRBJ2-1, with 10 bases identical to TRBD2. The CDR3 extends over 16 amino acids. CDR1 SGHRS and CDR2 YFSETQ come from the germline V gene. The junction had 8 bases not matched to a gene; V was cut back by 0 bases and J by 8 bases. Here the CDR3 reads CASSLGGLAGVDEQFF. The CDR3 DNA reads as TGCGCCAGCAGCTTGGGCGGGCTAGCGGGAGTTGATGAGCAGTTCTTC.

The genes are TRBV5-5 and TRBJ2-3; 9 positions agree with TRBD1. The V gene's germline CDR1 is SGHKS and CDR2 YYEKEE (reference sequence). The length of the CDR3 is 16 residues. The J segment lost 2 bases and the V segment lost 0 bases, leaving 4 bases of the junction unmatched. The CDR3 spells CASSLARDRVTDTQYF. The CDR3 nucleotides read TGTGCCAGCAGCTTGGCTCGGGACAGGGTCACAGATACGCAGTATTTT.